The subject of this entry is one T cell receptor beta chain. Construction of TCR beta libraries relied on iRepertoire HTBI primers and on Arm-PCR targeting CDR3 regions. TCRdb reanalysed the multiplex PCR reads using MiXCR and keeps one entry per CDR3 protein. The table shows about 310,000 distinct CDR3 sequences, with 18% occurring only once. The time point: newly diagnosed GD, antithyroid drugs for less than 3 months. PBMC RNA was the source of the TCR library. V lost 3 bases, J lost 2 bases, and 11 bases lay in between. CDR3 size: 15 residues. Germline V gene sequence: CDR1 MGHRA, CDR2 YSYEKL. These data are taken from a study of regulatory T cells in long-lasting Graves disease.

The chain couples TRBV4-1 to TRBJ1-5; weak D call: TRBD1 (5 bases). The starting material was peripheral blood mononuclear cells (PBMCs), obtained at new diagnosis, from a patient treated with antithyroid drugs. The clonotype was recovered from a female donor with Graves disease. The CDR3 bases are TGCGCCAGCAGCCAGCAGGGAGGCGGCAATCAGCCCCAGCATTTT. Its translation: CASSQQGGGNQPQHF.